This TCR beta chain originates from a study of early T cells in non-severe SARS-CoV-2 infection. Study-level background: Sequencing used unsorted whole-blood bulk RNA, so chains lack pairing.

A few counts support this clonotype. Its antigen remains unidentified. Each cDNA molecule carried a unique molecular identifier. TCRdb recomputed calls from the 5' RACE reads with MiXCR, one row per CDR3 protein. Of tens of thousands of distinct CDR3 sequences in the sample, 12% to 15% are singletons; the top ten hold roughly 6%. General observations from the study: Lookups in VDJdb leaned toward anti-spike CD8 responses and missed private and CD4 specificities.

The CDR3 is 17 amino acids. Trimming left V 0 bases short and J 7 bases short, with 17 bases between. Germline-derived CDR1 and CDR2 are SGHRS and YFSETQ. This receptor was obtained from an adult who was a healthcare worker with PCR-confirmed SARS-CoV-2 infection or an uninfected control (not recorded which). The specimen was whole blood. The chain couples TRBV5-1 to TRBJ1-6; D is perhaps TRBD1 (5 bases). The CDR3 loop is CASSLEQVRGINSPLHF. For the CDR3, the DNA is TGCGCCAGCAGCTTGGAACAGGTACGCGGGATAAATTCACCCCTCCACTTT.